The 13 T cell receptor beta chains given below trace back to one sample, sequenced in a study of control samples from healthy donors and cancer patients. The data were produced by immunoSEQ multiplex PCR, yet TCRdb's version contains in-frame clones alone and is incomplete. The table includes fewer than 250,000 clones, over 80% detected once. Sequenced material: blood. The receptors here all came from a man between 25 and 39 years old in good health.

The table lists this clone with a count of one. The J gene is TRBJ2-5, the V gene TRBV5-1; 7 bases map to TRBD1. V trimming: 4 bases; J trimming: 1 base; junction bases outside the gene matches: 7. Looked up from germline, CDR1 is SGHRS and CDR2 is YFSETQ. CDR3 length: 15 residues. CDR3 in DNA: TGCGCCAGCAGCCTTTCCAGGGACAGCCAAGAGACCCAGTACTTC. Its translation: CASSLSRDSQETQYF.

This chain joins TRBV5-1 and TRBJ2-3; 8 nucleotides align to TRBD1. V gave up 6 bases and J gave up 2 bases; unmatched junction bases: 2. The CDR3 is 13 residues long. CDR1 and CDR2 from the germline V gene are SGHRS and YFSETQ. In nucleotides, the CDR3 is TGCGCCAGCAAGACAGGGGTCACAGATACGCAGTATTTT. Translation gives CASKTGVTDTQYF.

The CDR3 DNA follows: TGTGCCACCAGGACTAGCGGGGGGGCGCGGGAGCAGTTCTTC. Translating it yields CATRTSGGAREQFF. This chain uses TRBV19 with TRBJ2-1; 15 bases are shared with TRBD2. Germline values: CDR1 LNHDA, CDR2 SQIVND (reference sequence). The V gene end was trimmed by 10 bases and the J gene end by 10 bases; junction bases not matched to a gene: 8. This CDR3 has 14 amino acids.

The V gene is TRBV10-2, the J gene TRBJ2-7; 12 nucleotides line up with TRBD2. The CDR3 loop spans 15 amino acids. Germline trimming cut 8 bases from V and 4 bases from J; bases unmatched to any gene: 9. The germline gives CDR1 WSHSY, CDR2 SAAADI. The DNA of the CDR3 is TGCGCCAGCCGCCCTTCTAGCGGGGGGGGGTACGAGCAGTACTTC. Residues: CASRPSSGGGYEQYF.

The rearrangement joins TRBV5-6 to TRBJ2-7; no clear D gene. This CDR3 has 13 residues. V was pared by 2 bases and J by 0 bases, with 6 bases between. The germline CDR1 and CDR2 sequences are SGHDT and YYEEEE. The CDR3 sequence: CASSFDTSYEQYF. In DNA, the CDR3 is TGTGCCAGCAGCTTCGACACCTCCTACGAGCAGTACTTC. The whole variable domain, filled in from reference TRBV5-6 and TRBJ2-7, reads DAGVTQSPTHLIKTRGQQVTLRCSPKSGHDTVSWYQQALGQGPQFIFQYYEEEERQRGNFPDRFSGHQFPNYSSELNVNALLLGDSALYLCASSFDTSYEQYFGPGTRLTVT.

The chain links TRBV10-2 to TRBJ1-3; D gene unclear. The germline V and J ends were trimmed by 2 bases and 4 bases, with 3 bases remaining between them. From germline, CDR1 is WSHSY and CDR2 SAAADI. CDR3 length: 12 residues. The DNA for the CDR3 is TGCGCCAGCAGTGAGCGGGGAAACACCATATATTTT. This encodes CASSERGNTIYF.

The V call is TRBV4-1, the J call TRBJ1-5; the D gene is possibly TRBD1 (5 bases). The CDR3 is 21 residues long. Trimming pared 1 base from V and 0 bases from J, leaving 25 bases between. Germline CDR1 MGHRA, CDR2 YSYEKL. CDR3 amino acids: CASSQAMVGPGYLYSNQPQHF. The CDR3 DNA is TGCGCCAGCAGCCAAGCCATGGTGGGGCCAGGTTACCTGTATAGCAATCAGCCCCAGCATTTT.

This clone was picked up one time. This chain uses TRBV3-1 (or the pseudogene TRBV3-2) with TRBJ2-7; 7 bases line up with TRBD2. This CDR3 spans 15 amino acids. Germline V gives CDR1 LGHDT, CDR2 YNNKEL (reference sequence). With 1 base clipped from V and 0 bases from J, the junction kept 3 bases outside the gene matches. CDR3: CASSQASGVSYEQYF. The DNA for the CDR3 is TGTGCCAGCAGCCAAGCTAGCGGCGTCTCCTACGAGCAGTACTTC.

The chain has TRBV18 and TRBJ1-1; D is unclear. Germline V gene data show CDR1 as KGHSH and CDR2 as LQKENI. Trimming cost V 6 bases and J 2 bases, with 13 bases left between them. This CDR3 has 14 amino acids. CDR3 coding DNA: TGTGCCAGCTCTACTAACCGGGGAAACACTGAAGCTTTCTTT. It translates to CASSTNRGNTEAFF.

J is TRBJ2-1 and V is TRBV20-1; D assignment may be TRBD1 or TRBD2 (5 bases each). CDR3 length equals 16 residues. V was pared by 3 bases and J by 5 bases, with 20 bases between. Germline CDR1 DFQATT, CDR2 SNEGSKA (reference sequence). CDR3 nucleotide sequence: TGCAGTGCTAGTGCATTCCCTACGGGGCACGACAATGAGCAGTTCTTC. Its translation: CSASAFPTGHDNEQFF.

The J gene is TRBJ2-1, the V gene TRBV4-1, with D maybe TRBD2 (7 bases). This CDR3 comprises 15 residues. The germline V gene encodes CDR1 MGHRA and CDR2 YSYEKL. Trimming took 5 bases from V and 8 from J, leaving 19 bases between them. The CDR3 spells CASSAGADKGYEQFF. The CDR3 bases are TGCGCCAGCAGCGCGGGGGCCGACAAGGGCTATGAGCAGTTCTTC.

The gene calls are TRBV11-2 and TRBJ1-6, with D perhaps matching TRBD1 (6 bases). V lost 5 bases to trimming and J lost 7 bases, with 15 bases between them. CDR1 is SGHAT, CDR2 FQNNGV, per germline. This CDR3 region has 15 residues. This CDR3 reads CASSQRQDKNSPLHF. In DNA form, the CDR3 reads TGTGCCAGCAGCCAAAGACAGGACAAAAATTCACCCCTCCACTTT.

This chain uses TRBV6-5 with TRBJ1-6; D is perhaps TRBD1 (6 bases). V was clipped by 5 bases and J by 5 bases, with 10 bases between them. Per germline, CDR1 MNHEY and CDR2 SVGAGI. This CDR3 region has 14 residues. For the CDR3, the DNA is TGTGCCAGCAGTACTTACAGGGATAATTCACCCCTCCACTTT. Translation gives CASSTYRDNSPLHF.